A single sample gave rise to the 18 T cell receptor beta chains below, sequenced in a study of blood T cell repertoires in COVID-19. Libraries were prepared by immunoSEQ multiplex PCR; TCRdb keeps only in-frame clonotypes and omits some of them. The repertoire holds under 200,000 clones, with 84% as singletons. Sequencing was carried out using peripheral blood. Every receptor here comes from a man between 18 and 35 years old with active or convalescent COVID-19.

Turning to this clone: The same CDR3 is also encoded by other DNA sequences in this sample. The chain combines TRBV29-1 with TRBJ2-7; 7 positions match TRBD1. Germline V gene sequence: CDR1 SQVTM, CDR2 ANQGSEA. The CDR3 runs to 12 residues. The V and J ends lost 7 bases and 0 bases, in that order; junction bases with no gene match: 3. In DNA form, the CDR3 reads TGCAGCGCCCGGGACAGCTCCTACGAGCAGTACTTC. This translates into CSARDSSYEQYF.

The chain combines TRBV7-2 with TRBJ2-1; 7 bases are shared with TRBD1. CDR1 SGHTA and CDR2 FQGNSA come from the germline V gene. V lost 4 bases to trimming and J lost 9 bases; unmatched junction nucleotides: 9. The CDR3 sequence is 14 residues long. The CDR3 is CASSYNLQGREQFF. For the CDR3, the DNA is TGTGCCAGCAGCTATAACCTACAGGGGCGTGAGCAGTTCTTC.

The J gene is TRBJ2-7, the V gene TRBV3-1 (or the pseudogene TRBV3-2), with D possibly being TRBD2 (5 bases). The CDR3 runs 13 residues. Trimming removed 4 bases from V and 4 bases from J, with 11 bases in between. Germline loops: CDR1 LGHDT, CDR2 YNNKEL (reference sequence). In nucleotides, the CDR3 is TGTGCCAGCAGCCGAGGGCCTCAATACGAGCAGTACTTC. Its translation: CASSRGPQYEQYF.

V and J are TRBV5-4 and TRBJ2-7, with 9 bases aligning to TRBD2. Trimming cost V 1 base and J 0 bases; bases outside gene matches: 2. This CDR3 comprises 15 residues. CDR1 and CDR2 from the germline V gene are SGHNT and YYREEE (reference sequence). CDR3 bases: TGTGCCAGCAGCTTGAGACTAGCGGACTCCTACGAGCAGTACTTC. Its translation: CASSLRLADSYEQYF. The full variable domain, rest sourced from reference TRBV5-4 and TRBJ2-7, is ETGVTQSPTHLIKTRGQQVTLRCSSQSGHNTVSWYQQALGQGPQFIFQYYREEENGRGNFPPRFSGLQFPNYSSELNVNALELDDSALYLCASSLRLADSYEQYFGPGTRLTVT.

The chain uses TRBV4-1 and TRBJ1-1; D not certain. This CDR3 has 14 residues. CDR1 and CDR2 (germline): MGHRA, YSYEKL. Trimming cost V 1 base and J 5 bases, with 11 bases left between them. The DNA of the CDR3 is TGCGCCAGCAGCCAAGGTGTGCTAAGAACTGAAGCTTTCTTT. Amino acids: CASSQGVLRTEAFF.

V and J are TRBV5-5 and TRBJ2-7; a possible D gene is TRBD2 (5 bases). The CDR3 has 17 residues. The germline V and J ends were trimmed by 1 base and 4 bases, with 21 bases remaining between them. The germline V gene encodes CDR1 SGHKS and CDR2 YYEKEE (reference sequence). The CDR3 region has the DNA TGTGCCAGCAGCTTGACTTCGGGGTCTCCATTTAGTTACGAGCAGTACTTC. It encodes CASSLTSGSPFSYEQYF. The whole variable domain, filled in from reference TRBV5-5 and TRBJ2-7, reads DAGVTQSPTHLIKTRGQQVTLRCSPISGHKSVSWYQQVLGQGPQFIFQYYEKEERGRGNFPDRFSARQFPNYSSELNVNALLLGDSALYLCASSLTSGSPFSYEQYFGPGTRLTVT.

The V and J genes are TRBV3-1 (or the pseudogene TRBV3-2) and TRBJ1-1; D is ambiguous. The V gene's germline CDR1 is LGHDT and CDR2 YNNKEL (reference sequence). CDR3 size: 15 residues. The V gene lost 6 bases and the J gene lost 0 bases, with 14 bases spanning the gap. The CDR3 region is CASRNSDIVNTEAFF. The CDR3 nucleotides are TGTGCCAGCAGAAATTCCGACATTGTGAACACTGAAGCTTTCTTT.

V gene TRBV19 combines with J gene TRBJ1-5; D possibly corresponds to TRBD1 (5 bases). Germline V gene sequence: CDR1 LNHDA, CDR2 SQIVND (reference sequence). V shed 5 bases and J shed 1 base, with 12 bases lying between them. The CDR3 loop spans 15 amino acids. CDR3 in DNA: TGTGCCAGTAGTGAAGGGGCGGGAAGCAATCAGCCCCAGCATTTT. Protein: CASSEGAGSNQPQHF.

The CDR3 DNA sequence: TGTGCCAGTAGCACCGGGACAGGGGGTCACACCGGGGAGCTGTTTTTT. The encoded protein is CASSTGTGGHTGELFF. The rearrangement joins TRBV19 to TRBJ2-2; 11 bases map to TRBD1. The ends lost 6 bases at V and 3 bases at J; junction bases unmatched: 6. This CDR3 is built from 16 residues. The germline gives CDR1 LNHDA, CDR2 SQIVND (reference sequence).

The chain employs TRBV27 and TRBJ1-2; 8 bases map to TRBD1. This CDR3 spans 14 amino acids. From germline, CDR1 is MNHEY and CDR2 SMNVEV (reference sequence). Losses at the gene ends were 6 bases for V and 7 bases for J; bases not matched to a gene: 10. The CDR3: CASSPDRGQGGYTF. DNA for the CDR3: TGTGCCAGCAGCCCTGACAGGGGTCAAGGTGGCTACACCTTC.

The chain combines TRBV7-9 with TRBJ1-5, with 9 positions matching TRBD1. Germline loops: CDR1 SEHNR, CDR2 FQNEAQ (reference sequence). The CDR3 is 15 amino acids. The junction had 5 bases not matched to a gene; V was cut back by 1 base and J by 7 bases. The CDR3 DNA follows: TGTGCCAGCAGCTTAGGGGGGACAGGGATGCAGCCCCAGCATTTT. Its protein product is CASSLGGTGMQPQHF.

CDR3 sequence: CASSQSGLAGGITDTQYF. The DNA of the CDR3 is TGTGCCAGCAGCCAGAGCGGACTAGCGGGGGGAATCACAGATACGCAGTATTTT. The V call is TRBV7-9, the J call TRBJ2-3; 14 bases are shared with TRBD2. The germline CDR1 and CDR2 sequences are SEHNR and FQNEAQ (reference sequence). The CDR3 covers 18 residues. V was clipped by 5 bases and J by 2 bases; unmatched bases: 9.

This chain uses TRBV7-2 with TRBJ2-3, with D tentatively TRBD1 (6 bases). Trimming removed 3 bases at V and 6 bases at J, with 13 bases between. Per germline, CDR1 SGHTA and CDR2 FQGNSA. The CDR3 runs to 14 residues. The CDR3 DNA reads TGTGCCAGCAGCTTTACAGGGTTAGAGGATACGCAGTATTTT. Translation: CASSFTGLEDTQYF.

The CDR3: CASSGGEVHGYTF. The CDR3 nucleotides read TGTGCCAGCAGTGGTGGGGAGGTACATGGCTACACCTTC. The V and J genes are TRBV2 and TRBJ1-2, with unresolved D. Looked up from germline, CDR1 is SNHLY and CDR2 is FYNNEI. Trimming removed 4 bases from V and 6 bases from J, with 12 bases in between. The CDR3 length is 13 residues.

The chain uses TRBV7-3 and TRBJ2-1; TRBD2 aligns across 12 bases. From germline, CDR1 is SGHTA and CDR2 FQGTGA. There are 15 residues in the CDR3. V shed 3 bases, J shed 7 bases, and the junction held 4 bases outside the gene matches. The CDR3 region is CASSLLAGGQNEQFF. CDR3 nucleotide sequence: TGTGCCAGCAGCTTGCTAGCGGGAGGGCAAAATGAGCAGTTCTTC.

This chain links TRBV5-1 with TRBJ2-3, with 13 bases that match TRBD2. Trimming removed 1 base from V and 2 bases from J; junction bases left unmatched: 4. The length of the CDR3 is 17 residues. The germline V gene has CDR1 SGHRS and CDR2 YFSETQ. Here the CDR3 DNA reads TGCGCCAGCAGCTTGAGACTAGCGGGAGGCATCACAGATACGCAGTATTTT. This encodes CASSLRLAGGITDTQYF.

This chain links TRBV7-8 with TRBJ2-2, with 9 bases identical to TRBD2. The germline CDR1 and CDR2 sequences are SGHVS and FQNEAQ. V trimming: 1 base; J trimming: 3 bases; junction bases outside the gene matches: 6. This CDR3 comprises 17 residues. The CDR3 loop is CASSLVRGRAYTGELFF. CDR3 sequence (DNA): TGTGCCAGCAGCTTAGTGCGCGGGAGGGCCTACACCGGGGAGCTGTTTTTT.

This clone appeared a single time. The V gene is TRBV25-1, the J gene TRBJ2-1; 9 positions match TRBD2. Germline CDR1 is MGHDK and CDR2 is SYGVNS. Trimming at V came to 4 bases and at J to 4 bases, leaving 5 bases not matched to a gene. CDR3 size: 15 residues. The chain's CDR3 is CASSVSREGYNEQFF. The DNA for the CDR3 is TGTGCCAGCAGTGTCTCGCGGGAGGGGTACAATGAGCAGTTCTTC.